What follows describes a single T cell receptor beta chain. Its antigen is unknown. This entry belongs to a study of cytomegalovirus exposure and HLA in healthy donors. Amplification used 60 Vbeta primers and 13 Jbeta primers. The data were produced by immunoSEQ multiplex PCR, yet TCRdb's version contains in-frame clones alone and is incomplete. This repertoire shows under 150,000 clones, roughly three fifths found once; its top ten account for roughly 10%. The CDR3 loop spans 16 amino acids. CDR1 is SGHNT and CDR2 is YYREEE in the germline V gene (reference sequence). With V trimmed by 4 bases and J by 1 base, 9 bases remained unmatched. Broader study findings: One later analysis reportedly identified an Asian-associated ancestry cluster that showed fewer N-insertions than the 666-donor mean.

The clonotype originates from a middle-aged woman in good health and CMV-seropositive. The specimen was PBMCs. The chain joins TRBV5-4 to TRBJ2-7; TRBD2 agrees at 9 bases. The CDR3, as DNA: TGTGCCAGCAGCCGAGAAGCGGGGGGACCTTCCTACGAGCAGTACTTC. Amino acid sequence: CASSREAGGPSYEQYF.